The 4 T cell receptor beta chains below come from one sample, sequenced in a study of blood T cell repertoires in COVID-19. This table comes from immunoSEQ multiplex PCR, and its TCRdb copy is limited to in-frame clones, with some not included. The data show about 160,000 clones, with roughly 93% seen just once and about 4.5% held by the top ten. The source material was peripheral blood. The receptors derive from a woman aged 45-65 years with acute or convalescent COVID-19.

This clone was recorded only once. V gene TRBV5-1 combines with J gene TRBJ2-1; 9 nucleotides line up with TRBD2. The junction had 4 bases not matched to a gene; V was cut back by 2 bases and J by 1 base. Germline assignment: CDR1 SGHRS and CDR2 YFSETQ. CDR3 size: 16 residues. This chain's CDR3 is CASSFSSGVSYNEQFF. The CDR3 DNA is TGCGCCAGCAGCTTCTCTAGCGGGGTTTCCTACAATGAGCAGTTCTTC.

As DNA, the CDR3 is TGTGCCAGCAGCTTAGTATATAAGGACAGGACAGACTCTGGGGCCAACGTCCTGACTTTC. This gives the protein CASSLVYKDRTDSGANVLTF. The chain links TRBV7-6 to TRBJ2-6, with 7 bases fitting TRBD1. The length of the CDR3 is 20 residues. J was trimmed by 0 bases and V by 1 base; bases with no gene match: 12. In germline, CDR1 is SGHVS, CDR2 FNYEAQ.

This chain connects TRBV7-2 to TRBJ1-2, with D possibly TRBD1 on 5 matching bases. CDR3 length: 14 residues. V lost 5 bases to trimming and J lost 2 bases, with 12 bases between them. Germline lookup yields CDR1 SGHTA and CDR2 FQGNSA. The CDR3 sequence is CASSADKANYGYTF. DNA of the CDR3: TGTGCCAGCAGCGCGGACAAGGCAAACTATGGCTACACCTTC.

This chain's CDR3 is CASSRQGVSYEQYF. CDR3 bases: TGTGCCAGCAGTAGACAGGGGGTTTCCTACGAGCAGTACTTC. The chain has TRBV7-9 and TRBJ2-7; TRBD1 agrees at 9 bases. Germline V CDR1 and CDR2: SEHNR, FQNEAQ (reference sequence). The CDR3 is 14 amino acids. With V trimmed by 6 bases and J by 1 base, 4 bases remained unmatched.